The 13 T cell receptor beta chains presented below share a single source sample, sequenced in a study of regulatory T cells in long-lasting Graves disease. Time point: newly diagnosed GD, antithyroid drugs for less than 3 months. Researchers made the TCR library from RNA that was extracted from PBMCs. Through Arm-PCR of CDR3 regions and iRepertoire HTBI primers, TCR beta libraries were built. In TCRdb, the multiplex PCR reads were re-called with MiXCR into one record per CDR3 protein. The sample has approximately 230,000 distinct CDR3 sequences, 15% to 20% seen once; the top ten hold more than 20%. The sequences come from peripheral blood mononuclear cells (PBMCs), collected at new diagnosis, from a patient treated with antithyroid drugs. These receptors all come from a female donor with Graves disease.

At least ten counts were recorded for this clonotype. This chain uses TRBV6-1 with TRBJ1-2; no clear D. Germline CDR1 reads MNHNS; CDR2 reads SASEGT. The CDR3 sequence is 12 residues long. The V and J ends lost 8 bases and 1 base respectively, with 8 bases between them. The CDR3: CASRGINYGYTF. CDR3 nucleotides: TGTGCCAGCCGTGGCATTAACTATGGCTACACCTTC.

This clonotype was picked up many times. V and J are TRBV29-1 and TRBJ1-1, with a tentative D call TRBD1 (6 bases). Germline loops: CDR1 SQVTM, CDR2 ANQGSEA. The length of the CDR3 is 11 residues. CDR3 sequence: CSGGGHTEAFF. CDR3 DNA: TGCAGTGGCGGGGGCCACACTGAAGCTTTCTTT. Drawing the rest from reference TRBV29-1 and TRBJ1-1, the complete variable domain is SAVISQKPSRDICQRGTSLTIQCQVDSQVTMMFWYRQQPGQSLTLIATANQGSEATYESGFVIDKFPISRPNLTFSTLTVSNMSPEDSSIYLCSGGGHTEAFFGQGTRLTVV.

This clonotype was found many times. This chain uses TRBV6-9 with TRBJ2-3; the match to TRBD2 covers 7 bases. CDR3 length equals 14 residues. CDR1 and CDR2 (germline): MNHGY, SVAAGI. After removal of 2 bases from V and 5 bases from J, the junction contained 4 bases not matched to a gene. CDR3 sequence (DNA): TGTGCCAGCAGTTATCCCCCGGGGGGAGATACGCAGTATTTT. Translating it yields CASSYPPGGDTQYF.

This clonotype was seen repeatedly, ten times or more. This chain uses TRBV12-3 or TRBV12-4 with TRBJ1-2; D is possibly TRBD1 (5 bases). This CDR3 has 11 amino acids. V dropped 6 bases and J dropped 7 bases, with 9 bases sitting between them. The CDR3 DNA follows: TGTGCCAGCAGCCCAGGGACTGGCTACACCTTC. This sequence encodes CASSPGTGYTF.

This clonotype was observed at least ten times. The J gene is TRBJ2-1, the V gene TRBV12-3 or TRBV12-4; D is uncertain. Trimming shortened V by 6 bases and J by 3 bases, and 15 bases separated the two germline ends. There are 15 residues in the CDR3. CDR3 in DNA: TGTGCCAGCAGGGCCCCCCCCGGGCTCTACAATGAGCAGTTCTTC. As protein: CASRAPPGLYNEQFF.

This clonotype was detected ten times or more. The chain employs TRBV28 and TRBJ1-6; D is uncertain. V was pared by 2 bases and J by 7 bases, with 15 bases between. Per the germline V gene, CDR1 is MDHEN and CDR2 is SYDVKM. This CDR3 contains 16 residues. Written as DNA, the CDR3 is TGTGCCAGCAGTTTAGGAGAAGGGCCGTCAAATTCACCCCTCCACTTT. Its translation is CASSLGEGPSNSPLHF.

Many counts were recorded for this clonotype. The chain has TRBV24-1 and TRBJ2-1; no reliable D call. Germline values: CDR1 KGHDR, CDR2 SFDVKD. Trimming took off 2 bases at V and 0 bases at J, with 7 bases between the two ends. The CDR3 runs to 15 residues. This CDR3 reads CATSDWTVSYNEQFF. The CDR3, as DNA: TGTGCCACCAGTGATTGGACGGTCTCCTACAATGAGCAGTTCTTC.

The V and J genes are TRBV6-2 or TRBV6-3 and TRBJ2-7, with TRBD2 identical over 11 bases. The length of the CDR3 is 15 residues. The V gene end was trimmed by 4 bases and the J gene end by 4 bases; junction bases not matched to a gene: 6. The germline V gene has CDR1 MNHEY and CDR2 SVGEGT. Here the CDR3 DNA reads TGTGCCAGCAGTTTGCCGTCTAGCGGGAGGTACGAGCAGTACTTC. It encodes CASSLPSSGRYEQYF.

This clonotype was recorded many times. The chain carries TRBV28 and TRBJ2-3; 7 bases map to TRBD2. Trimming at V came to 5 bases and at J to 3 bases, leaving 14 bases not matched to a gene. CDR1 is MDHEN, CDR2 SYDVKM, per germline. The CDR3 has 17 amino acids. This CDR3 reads CASSPLGEGRGTDTQYF. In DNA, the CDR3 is TGTGCCAGCAGTCCACTAGGGGAGGGCCGAGGGACAGATACGCAGTATTTT.

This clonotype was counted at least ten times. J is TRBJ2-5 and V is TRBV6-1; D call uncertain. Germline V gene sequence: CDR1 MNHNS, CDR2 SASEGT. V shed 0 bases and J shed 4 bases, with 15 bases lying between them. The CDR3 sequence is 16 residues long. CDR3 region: CASSEAFRVRRETQYF. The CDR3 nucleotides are TGTGCCAGCAGTGAAGCTTTTAGGGTCAGGCGAGAGACCCAGTACTTC.

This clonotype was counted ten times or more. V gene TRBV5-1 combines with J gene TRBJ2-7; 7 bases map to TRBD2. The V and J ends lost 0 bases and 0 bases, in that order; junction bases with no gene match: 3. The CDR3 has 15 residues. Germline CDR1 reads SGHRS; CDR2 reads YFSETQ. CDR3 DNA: TGCGCCAGCAGCTTGGCTACGGGGGGCTCCTACGAGCAGTACTTC. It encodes CASSLATGGSYEQYF.

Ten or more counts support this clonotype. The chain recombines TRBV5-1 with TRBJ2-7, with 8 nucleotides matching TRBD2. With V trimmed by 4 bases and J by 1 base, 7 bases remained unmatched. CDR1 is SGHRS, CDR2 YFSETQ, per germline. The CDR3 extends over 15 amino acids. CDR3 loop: CASSPGAGGSYEQYF. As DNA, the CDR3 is TGCGCCAGCAGCCCGGGGGCGGGGGGATCCTACGAGCAGTACTTC.

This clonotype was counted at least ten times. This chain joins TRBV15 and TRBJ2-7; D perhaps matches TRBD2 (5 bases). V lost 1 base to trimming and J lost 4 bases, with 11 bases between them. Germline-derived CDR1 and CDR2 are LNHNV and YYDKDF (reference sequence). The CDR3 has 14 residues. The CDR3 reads CATSRAGYEYEQYF. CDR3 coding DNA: TGTGCCACCAGCAGAGCGGGATACGAATACGAGCAGTACTTC.